This T cell receptor (beta chain) originates from a study of blood T cells in healthy people across ages. Findings and caveats of the study: A greater number of naive CD4+ cells and higher diversity distinguished long-lived donors from aged donors. Donor CMV status, an unknown factor, possibly confounded changes in expanded clonotypes.

This CDR3 comprises 15 residues. Trimming at V came to 4 bases and at J to 8 bases, leaving 4 bases not matched to a gene. Germline assignment: CDR1 SGHNT and CDR2 YENEEA. About this clonotype itself: Its antigen is still unknown.

A second PCR of 7 to 11 cycles used a sample-barcoded 5' primer and a J-beta primer mix. Each sample yielded at least 3 million CDR3-containing paired-end reads. One entry per CDR3 protein results from TCRdb running MiXCR on the 5' RACE reads. The sample lists some 710,000 distinct CDR3 sequences, approximately 22% occurring once. Sequencing was performed on blood. This chain uses TRBV11-3 with TRBJ2-1, with 14 nucleotides matching TRBD2. The receptor was isolated from a man in his sixties or seventies in good health. CDR3 sequence (DNA): TGTGCCAGCAGCTCGGGACTAGCGGGAGTCTATGAGCAGTTCTTC. Translation gives CASSSGLAGVYEQFF.